This T cell receptor beta chain emerged from a study of shared clonotypes between healthy human individuals. Comments on this clone: What it binds is unknown.

Terminally differentiated effector memory CD45RA+ cells were excluded by CCR7 positive selection of CD45RO-negative cells. Germline lookup yields CDR1 SEHNR and CDR2 FQNEAQ (reference sequence). The CDR3 runs 17 residues. The V gene lost 1 base and the J gene lost 0 bases, with 16 bases spanning the gap. Study-level findings and limits: When compared with the clonotypes that were shared by all four sorted-subset donors, the non-shared clonotypes turned out to have lower generation probabilities. The naive CD4 repertoires of a handful of donors were compared, and around 5% of clonotypes were shared. Despite large depth, sorted-subset datasets appeared incompletely sequenced.

Methods used by the authors: Filtering differed for immunoSEQ, which gave only junction sequences without quality scores. Repertoires were generated with immunoSEQ multiplex PCR, while TCRdb's copy carries only in-frame clones and drops some. V and J calls and clone size are those listed in that table; D and trimming were worked out from the DNA. The table has millions of clones, 90% to 95% seen once; the top ten hold 1.5% to 2%. Input material: naive CD8+ T cells from PBMCs. The chain employs TRBV7-9 and TRBJ2-7; perhaps TRBD2 as D (5 bases). The sequence derives from a man between 18 and 29 years old in good health. Some clones in this sample may be carry-over from other donors' samples. The CDR3 spells CASSLEEDPQSSYEQYF. The DNA of the CDR3 is TGTGCCAGCAGCTTAGAGGAGGACCCTCAGAGCTCCTACGAGCAGTACTTC.